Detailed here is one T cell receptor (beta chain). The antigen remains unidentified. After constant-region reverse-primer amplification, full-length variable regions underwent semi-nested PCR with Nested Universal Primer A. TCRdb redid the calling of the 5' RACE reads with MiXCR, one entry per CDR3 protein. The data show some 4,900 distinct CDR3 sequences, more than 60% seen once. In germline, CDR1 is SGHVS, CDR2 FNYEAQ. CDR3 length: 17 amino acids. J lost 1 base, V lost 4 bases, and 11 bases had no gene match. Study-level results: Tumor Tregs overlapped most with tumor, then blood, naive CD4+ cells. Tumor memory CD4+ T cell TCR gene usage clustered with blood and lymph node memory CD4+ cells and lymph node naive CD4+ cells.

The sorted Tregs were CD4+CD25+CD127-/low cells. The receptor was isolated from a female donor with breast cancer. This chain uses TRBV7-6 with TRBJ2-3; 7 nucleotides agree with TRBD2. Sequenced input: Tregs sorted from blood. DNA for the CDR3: TGTGCCAGCAGCTCGGAGGGAGGGCTGCTTCGCACAGATACGCAGTATTTT. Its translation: CASSSEGGLLRTDTQYF.